What follows are 32 T cell receptor beta chains derived from one specimen sequenced in a study of Graves' ophthalmopathy and Graves' hyperthyroidism. From RNA, the CDR3 regions of TCR beta chains were amplified and sequenced. An initial RT-PCR round employing HTBI primers preceded a second-round multiplex PCR. TCRdb processed the multiplex PCR reads anew with MiXCR; each CDR3 protein has one entry. The top ten clones hold 3% to 3.5% of a sample with over 650,000 distinct CDR3 sequences, 35% to 45% of them seen once. Material for sequencing was peripheral blood. The receptors come from an adult man with Graves' ophthalmopathy.

The chain links TRBV25-1 to TRBJ1-6; TRBD1 aligns across 7 bases. The ends lost 6 bases at V and 9 bases at J; junction bases unmatched: 11. Germline-derived CDR1 and CDR2 are MGHDK and SYGVNS. The CDR3 is 15 amino acids. CDR3 coding DNA: TGTGCCAGCAGCTTAGAAGGGACAGAGAGTTCACCCCTCCACTTT. Translated, it gives CASSLEGTESSPLHF. Full variable domain (remainder filled in from reference TRBV25-1 and TRBJ1-6): EADIYQTPRYLVIGTGKKITLECSQTMGHDKMYWYQQDPGMELHLIHYSYGVNSTEKGDLSSESTVSRIRTEHFPLTLESARPSHTSQYLCASSLEGTESSPLHFGNGTRLTVT.

Many counts were recorded for this clonotype. V and J are TRBV10-3 and TRBJ2-7; D is unclear. The CDR3 sequence is 11 residues long. V was shortened by 5 bases and J by 4 bases, with 6 bases between the two germline ends. In germline, CDR1 is ENHRY, CDR2 SYGVKD. This CDR3 is CAISINYEQYF. CDR3 nucleotides: TGTGCCATCAGTATTAATTACGAGCAGTACTTC.

This clonotype was observed at least ten times. The rearrangement joins TRBV6-5 to TRBJ1-2; a possible D gene is TRBD1 (5 bases). From germline, CDR1 is MNHEY and CDR2 SVGAGI. The V end was cut by 0 bases, the J end by 2 bases, with 13 bases between. This CDR3 contains 16 residues. CDR3 loop: CASSYSRSGGNYGYTF. CDR3 nucleotide sequence: TGTGCCAGCAGTTACTCGAGGAGTGGGGGGAACTATGGCTACACCTTC.

This chain uses TRBV2 with TRBJ2-1; D call uncertain. The V gene lost 4 bases and the J gene lost 0 bases, with 4 bases spanning the gap. CDR1 is SNHLY and CDR2 is FYNNEI in the germline V gene. This CDR3 is built from 13 residues. CDR3 DNA sequence: TGTGCCAGCAGTGTTAACTCCTACAATGAGCAGTTCTTC. This sequence encodes CASSVNSYNEQFF.

The rearrangement uses TRBV11-2 and TRBJ2-7; D may be TRBD1 (5 bases). V was cut by 8 bases and J by 2 bases, with 16 bases left in between. Germline V lookup: CDR1 SGHAT, CDR2 FQNNGV. The CDR3 extends over 14 amino acids. CDR3 coding DNA: TGTGCCAGCGGTCTAGGGGTCGGTCCCTACGAGCAGTACTTC. It encodes CASGLGVGPYEQYF.

This clonotype was detected ten times or more. The chain recombines TRBV15 with TRBJ1-5; the match to TRBD1 covers 7 bases. V was pared by 3 bases and J by 9 bases, with 11 bases of the junction left unmatched. This CDR3 is 15 amino acids long. Germline V gene data show CDR1 as LNHNV and CDR2 as YYDKDF (reference sequence). CDR3 sequence reads: CATSSDREPQRPQHF. DNA for the CDR3: TGTGCCACCAGCAGTGACAGGGAACCTCAACGGCCCCAGCATTTT.

Comments on this clonotype: Because the CDR3 is missing its conserved closing phenylalanine or tryptophan, this is likely a read error. The limits of the CDR3 on the DNA are not certain, so only TCRdb's listed CDR3 is given. The chain has TRBV5-5 and TRBJ1-2; the D call TRBD1 from the table was never checked on the DNA. The CDR3 length equals 8 residues, ends included. CDR1 is SGHKS and CDR2 is YYEKEE in the germline V gene (reference sequence). The CDR3 sequence: CASAPGQR.

This clonotype was seen at least ten times. The chain carries TRBV2 and TRBJ1-5; TRBD1 matches 7 bases. The germline gives CDR1 SNHLY, CDR2 FYNNEI. This CDR3 is 15 amino acids long. V lost 7 bases to trimming and J lost 1 base; unmatched junction nucleotides: 7. This CDR3 is CASKMGQSSNQPQHF. The CDR3 coding sequence is TGTGCCAGCAAGATGGGACAGTCGAGCAATCAGCCCCAGCATTTT.

This chain uses TRBV12-3 or TRBV12-4 with TRBJ2-5; no clear D. Trimming stripped 7 bases from V and 5 bases from J, with 11 bases between. The CDR3 consists of 12 residues. The CDR3 DNA reads as TGTGCCAGCACCGCGTGGGATGAGACCCAGTACTTC. It translates to CASTAWDETQYF.

A note on this clonotype: The junction and the germline gene differ at one end; a read error may be behind it. The chain is built from TRBV10-3 and TRBJ2-5, with D unclear. Germline V CDR1 and CDR2: ENHRY, SYGVKD. The CDR3 spans 10 residues. The chain's CDR3 is CAISESIQDF. The CDR3 DNA reads as TGTGCCATCAGTGAGTCGATCCAGGACTTC.

This clonotype has just a few counts. The chain is built from TRBV27 and TRBJ2-7; a possible D gene is TRBD2 (6 bases). This CDR3 comprises 11 residues. The germline V gene encodes CDR1 MNHEY and CDR2 SMNVEV (reference sequence). Trimming took 8 bases from V and 12 from J, leaving 17 bases between them. CDR3 sequence reads: CASGDRGLWYF. Written as DNA, the CDR3 is TGTGCCAGCGGGGATCGGGGACTGTGGTACTTC.

On this clonotype itself: Likely a read error: the CDR3 ends without its conserved phenylalanine or tryptophan. CDR3 nucleotides: TGTGCCAGCAGTTTTGGGACCGCCCGCTACGAGCAGTACCTC. This gives the protein CASSFGTARYEQYL. This sequence joins TRBV25-1 and TRBJ2-7, with D perhaps given as TRBD1 or TRBD2 (5 bases each). V lost 5 bases and J lost 3, with 14 bases in between. The CDR3 length is 14 residues. Germline V CDR1 and CDR2: MGHDK, SYGVNS.

This clonotype came up many times. The chain links TRBV7-9 to TRBJ1-1; D remains ambiguous. CDR1 and CDR2 from the germline V gene are SEHNR and FQNEAQ (reference sequence). V was cut by 4 bases and J by 2 bases, with 14 bases left in between. This CDR3 has 15 residues. CDR3 sequence: CASSYQEAGNTEAFF. The CDR3 DNA sequence: TGTGCCAGCAGCTATCAGGAAGCGGGCAACACTGAAGCTTTCTTT.

Many counts were recorded for this clonotype. The chain links TRBV25-1 to TRBJ1-1, with TRBD1 as a possible D gene (5 bases). With 1 base removed from V and 5 bases from J, the gap between germline ends came to 17 bases. Germline values: CDR1 MGHDK, CDR2 SYGVNS. The CDR3 extends over 16 amino acids. The CDR3 is CASSESISGEGTEAFF. CDR3 bases: TGTGCCAGCAGTGAATCAATCTCGGGGGAGGGAACTGAAGCTTTCTTT.

This clonotype appeared many times. The V and J genes are TRBV20-1 and TRBJ1-1, with TRBD1 matching 7 bases. This CDR3 has 13 residues. V shed 6 bases and J 1 base; nucleotides not matched to a gene: 5. Germline V lookup: CDR1 DFQATT, CDR2 SNEGSKA (reference sequence). The CDR3 loop is CSAQGVENTEAFF. CDR3 DNA sequence: TGCAGTGCCCAGGGGGTGGAGAACACTGAAGCTTTCTTT.

The table lists this clonotype with many counts. The chain is built from TRBV7-9 and TRBJ1-5, with D unclear. The CDR3 is 12 amino acids. V gave up 5 bases and J gave up 7 bases, with 9 bases separating them. Germline loops: CDR1 SEHNR, CDR2 FQNEAQ (reference sequence). In nucleotides, the CDR3 is TGTGCCAGCAGCAAGGACGGCCAGCCCCAGCATTTT. The encoded protein is CASSKDGQPQHF.

The V call is TRBV6-1, the J call TRBJ1-1; D is possibly TRBD1 (6 bases). The V end was cut by 7 bases, the J end by 5 bases, with 17 bases between. Germline CDR1 reads MNHNS; CDR2 reads SASEGT. The CDR3 length is 14 residues. CDR3 DNA: TGTGCCAGCAATGAGGTGGGGGGACAAACTGAAGCTTTCTTT. Translated, it gives CASNEVGGQTEAFF.

This clonotype has just a few counts. The CDR3: CASSPGMRYNSPLHF. The CDR3 nucleotides read TGTGCCAGCTCACCGGGCATGAGGTATAATTCACCCCTCCACTTT. This chain connects TRBV7-9 to TRBJ1-6; D uncertain. Germline loops: CDR1 SEHNR, CDR2 FQNEAQ (reference sequence). Trimming removed 8 bases from V and 4 bases from J, with 15 bases in between. The CDR3 length is 15 residues.

The chain couples TRBV9 to TRBJ2-5; 8 nucleotides agree with TRBD2. Judging by the DNA end, TRBJ2-1 fits better; the J call may be wrong. The CDR3 totals 14 residues. Germline loops: CDR1 SGDLS, CDR2 YYNGEE. CDR3 amino acids: CASSVDGRADEQFF. CDR3 nucleotide sequence: TGTGCCAGCAGCGTAGACGGGAGGGCCGATGAGCAGTTCTTC.

This clonotype has more than one count but fewer than ten. V usage is TRBV5-8 and J usage is TRBJ1-2; D is undetermined. Trimming took 4 bases from V and 3 from J, leaving 10 bases between them. The CDR3 extends over 13 amino acids. The germline gives CDR1 SGHTS, CDR2 YDEGEE. The CDR3 reads CASSKITDYGYTF. The CDR3, as DNA: TGTGCCAGCAGCAAAATAACAGACTATGGCTACACCTTC.

This clonotype was seen repeatedly, ten times or more. V usage is TRBV19 and J usage is TRBJ1-4; 11 bases match TRBD1. This CDR3 region has 13 residues. The germline gives CDR1 LNHDA, CDR2 SQIVND (reference sequence). The J segment lost 11 bases and the V segment lost 8 bases, leaving 7 bases of the junction unmatched. The CDR3 DNA follows: TGTGCCAGTGCCGGGACAGGGGGGGATAAACTGTTTTTT. Protein sequence: CASAGTGGDKLFF.

There are many counts of this clonotype. The chain uses TRBV10-3 and TRBJ2-5; TRBD1 aligns across 9 bases. The junction had 8 bases not matched to a gene; V was cut back by 10 bases and J by 2 bases. Germline V gene sequence: CDR1 ENHRY, CDR2 SYGVKD. The CDR3 runs to 14 residues. DNA for the CDR3: TGTGCCACCGCCTTGGGGACAGGGCAAGAGACCCAGTACTTC. It translates to CATALGTGQETQYF.

The chain couples TRBV5-1 to TRBJ2-5; 8 bases agree with TRBD2. Trimming removed 4 bases from V and 1 base from J; junction bases left unmatched: 12. CDR3 length: 17 amino acids. Germline-derived CDR1 and CDR2 are SGHRS and YFSETQ. The CDR3 spells CASSPPWIAGPQETQYF. The CDR3 DNA is TGCGCCAGCAGCCCCCCTTGGATAGCGGGACCCCAAGAGACCCAGTACTTC. The whole variable domain, remainder taken from reference TRBV5-1 and TRBJ2-5, is KAGVTQTPRYLIKTRGQQVTLSCSPISGHRSVSWYQQTPGQGLQFLFEYFSETQRNKGNFPGRFSGRQFSNSRSEMNVSTLELGDSALYLCASSPPWIAGPQETQYFGPGTRLLVL.

V is TRBV25-1 and J is TRBJ1-2; D perhaps matches TRBD1 (5 bases). V lost 8 bases and J lost 8, with 9 bases in between. Germline assignment: CDR1 MGHDK and CDR2 SYGVNS. The CDR3 has 10 residues. The CDR3: CASFGGGYTF. CDR3 bases: TGTGCCAGCTTCGGGGGGGGCTACACCTTC.

This chain connects TRBV14 to TRBJ2-7, with 8 positions matching TRBD2. The germline CDR1 and CDR2 sequences are SGHDN and FVKESK. The CDR3 length is 17 residues. V trimming: 1 base; J trimming: 0 bases; junction bases outside the gene matches: 8. The CDR3 nucleotides read TGTGCCAGCAGCCAAGCAAGGAGCGGGGGCAGCTCCTACGAGCAGTACTTC. This encodes CASSQARSGGSSYEQYF.

This clonotype was recorded at least ten times. The chain has TRBV12-3 or TRBV12-4 and TRBJ1-4; TRBD1 aligns across 7 bases. This CDR3 comprises 14 residues. Germline trimming cut 5 bases from V and 8 bases from J; bases unmatched to any gene: 8. The DNA for the CDR3 is TGTGCCAGCAGTCTGGACAGGTTTCGGGAAAAACTGTTTTTT. Translated: CASSLDRFREKLFF.

This chain connects TRBV25-1 to TRBJ2-5; perhaps TRBD1 as D (5 bases). V lost 4 bases and J lost 1, with 10 bases in between. In germline, CDR1 is MGHDK, CDR2 SYGVNS. CDR3 length equals 14 residues. CDR3 loop: CASSAYRPQETQYF. CDR3 nucleotides: TGTGCCAGCAGTGCCTACAGGCCCCAAGAGACCCAGTACTTC. Using reference TRBV25-1 and TRBJ2-5 for the parts outside the CDR3, the full variable domain is EADIYQTPRYLVIGTGKKITLECSQTMGHDKMYWYQQDPGMELHLIHYSYGVNSTEKGDLSSESTVSRIRTEHFPLTLESARPSHTSQYLCASSAYRPQETQYFGPGTRLLVL.

This clonotype has ten or more counts. The chain combines TRBV5-1 with TRBJ1-4; D unresolved. This CDR3 comprises 17 residues. V lost 0 bases to trimming and J lost 0 bases, with 12 bases between them. Per germline, CDR1 SGHRS and CDR2 YFSETQ. The CDR3 protein is CASSLGPMDTTNEKLFF. The CDR3 DNA reads TGCGCCAGCAGCTTGGGACCGATGGATACAACTAATGAAAAACTGTTTTTT.

As regards this clonotype: An end of the junction does not agree with germline; a read error may underlie this. The rearrangement links TRBV10-3 to TRBJ2-5, with 8 nucleotides matching TRBD2. The CDR3 length is 17 residues. Germline V CDR1 and CDR2: ENHRY, SYGVKD. Here the CDR3 DNA reads TGTGCCAGCAGTTACAGACTAGCGAAGGGTATTGGGGAGACCCAGTACTTC. Translated: CASSYRLAKGIGETQYF.

This clonotype came up many times. The chain has TRBV20-1 and TRBJ2-5; the match to TRBD1 covers 9 bases. The germline V gene has CDR1 DFQATT and CDR2 SNEGSKA (reference sequence). The V and J ends lost 4 bases and 3 bases, in that order; junction bases with no gene match: 6. The CDR3 length is 14 residues. CDR3 region: CSATPWTGEETQYF. CDR3 bases: TGCAGTGCTACACCCTGGACAGGGGAAGAGACCCAGTACTTC.

This chain uses TRBV2 with TRBJ1-5; 8 nucleotides match TRBD1. Germline CDR1 SNHLY, CDR2 FYNNEI. CDR3 length: 14 amino acids. With V trimmed by 5 bases and J by 7 bases, 7 bases remained unmatched. CDR3 sequence reads: CASSPWTGSQPQHF. Written as DNA, the CDR3 is TGTGCCAGCAGTCCCTGGACAGGGTCCCAGCCCCAGCATTTT. Full variable domain (outside the CDR3, taken from reference TRBV2 and TRBJ1-5): EPEVTQTPSHQVTQMGQEVILRCVPISNHLYFYWYRQILGQKVEFLVSFYNNEISEKSEIFDDQFSVERPDGSNFTLKIRSTKLEDSAMYFCASSPWTGSQPQHFGDGTRLSIL.

As concerns this clonotype: A read error is possible here, since a much larger clone lies one base away. The rearrangement links TRBV9 to TRBJ1-2, with a possible D match to TRBD1 (6 bases). The V gene's germline CDR1 is SGDLS and CDR2 YYNGEE. V lost 2 bases and J lost 4, with 12 bases in between. The CDR3 is 14 amino acids. The CDR3 loop is CASSVRQDFYGYTF. In DNA form, the CDR3 reads TGTGCCAGCAGCGTCCGACAGGATTTCTATGGCTACACCTTC.